This T cell receptor (beta chain) derives from a study of human T cells and chemical hapten exposure. Looking at the study overall: Alopecia universalis, totalis or areata was present in patients who were mostly female.

Overall study findings and caveats: Donors had alopecia, so their immune response may differ from healthy people's.

Each CDR3 protein gets one entry after TCRdb re-called the RACE reads with MiXCR. This table has about 78,000 distinct CDR3 sequences, around 8.8% appearing once. This CDR3 has 13 amino acids. V lost 2 bases, J lost 5 bases, and 6 bases lay in between. On this clonotype: As yet, its antigen is unknown.

Documented time point: patch test 2, 6 weeks after DPC sensitization. Treatment denoted: therapeutic diphenylcyclopropenone sensitization with weekly scalp DPC. The clonotype comes from a woman between 45 and 65 years old with alopecia areata. Some clones in this sample may be carry-over from other donors' samples. The rearrangement links TRBV12-3 or TRBV12-4 to TRBJ2-2; no reliable D call. Source: whole blood, taken in connection with sensitization to the hapten diphenylcyclopropenone (DPC). The DNA for the CDR3 is TGTGCCAGCAGTTTAATCAGGACCGGGGAGCTGTTTTTT. Amino acids: CASSLIRTGELFF.